This TCR beta chain originates from a study of T-cell memory formation after mild COVID-19. Overall study: TCR clusters were mostly confined to one donor each.

UMIs and sample barcodes were carried by the TCR alpha and TCR beta cDNA libraries that 5'RACE produced using constant-segment primers. Via MiXCR, TCRdb re-called the 5' RACE reads, giving one row per CDR3 protein. The data contain about 360,000 distinct CDR3 sequences, 13% to 15% of them singletons. This clonotype was counted many times. Its antigen is unidentified. Study-level results: A second wave expanding day 15 to 37 was CD4+-biased; contracting clones were balanced.

Losses at the gene ends were 1 base for V and 1 base for J; bases not matched to a gene: 4. Per the germline V gene, CDR1 is MNHNY and CDR2 is SVGAGI (reference sequence). The CDR3 length is 16 residues. The genes are TRBV6-6 and TRBJ2-3; the match to TRBD1 covers 8 bases. Sequencing input: PBMCs or a T cell subset sorted from them (not recorded which). This TCR derives from a man aged 18 to 35 who had mild COVID-19 (a few samples of this study predate the infection). Cell type and time point are not known. CDR3: CASSYFHRGGTDTQYF. CDR3 in DNA: TGTGCCAGCAGTTACTTTCACAGGGGGGGCACAGATACGCAGTATTTT.